This passage covers 5 T cell receptor beta chains from one sample sequenced in a study of T cells after yellow fever vaccination. TCRdb fed the 5' RACE reads into MiXCR, producing one record per CDR3 protein. The sample consists of 70,000 or so distinct CDR3 sequences, approximately 5% of them appearing once. Material: CD4+ T cells sorted from PBMCs, obtained roughly 15 days after the first yellow fever vaccination. These receptors originate from a man aged 18 to 30 who received the YFV17D yellow fever vaccine.

This clonotype has ten or more counts. The rearrangement links TRBV7-9 to TRBJ2-1; a weak D match, TRBD1 (6 bases). V was pared by 4 bases and J by 2 bases, with 9 bases between. Germline V gene sequence: CDR1 SEHNR, CDR2 FQNEAQ (reference sequence). The CDR3 loop spans 14 amino acids. The DNA of the CDR3 is TGTGCCAGCAGCTCGTGGGGGCCCTACAATGAGCAGTTCTTC. Protein product: CASSSWGPYNEQFF.

Worth noting for this clonotype: Possible read error: a much larger clone is one base away. Written as DNA, the CDR3 is TGTGTCAGCAGTCCCGGGACAGGGGGCGCGGGCGTGGAGACCCAGTACTTC. Translation gives CVSSPGTGGAGVETQYF. The genes are TRBV6-1 and TRBJ2-5, with 12 bases aligning to TRBD1. This CDR3 is built from 17 residues. The germline CDR1 and CDR2 sequences are MNHNS and SASEGT.

This clonotype has more than one count but fewer than ten. The genes are TRBV5-4 and TRBJ2-6; D gene uncertain. Trimming cost V 2 bases and J 4 bases, with 7 bases left between them. Per germline, CDR1 SGHNT and CDR2 YYREEE (reference sequence). The CDR3 covers 14 residues. The CDR3, as DNA: TGTGCCAGCAGCTTAGTAGAGGGGGCCAACGTCCTGACTTTC. This sequence encodes CASSLVEGANVLTF.

CDR3 residues: CAFSLGTSGGIVYNEQFF. As DNA, the CDR3 is TGTGCCTTCAGTCTCGGGACTAGCGGGGGGATCGTTTACAATGAGCAGTTCTTC. The chain employs TRBV2 and TRBJ2-1, with 15 nucleotides matching TRBD2. Trimming took 11 bases from V and 4 from J; bases not matched to a gene: 15. This CDR3 spans 18 amino acids. Germline V gene data show CDR1 as SNHLY and CDR2 as FYNNEI.

CDR3 nucleotide sequence: TGTGCCAGCAGCATATCCGGGACAGGGATTAACGAGCAGTACTTC. Protein product: CASSISGTGINEQYF. The chain couples TRBV5-4 to TRBJ2-7; the match to TRBD1 covers 9 bases. J was trimmed by 5 bases and V by 4 bases; bases with no gene match: 10. The CDR3 contains 15 residues. CDR1 and CDR2 (germline): SGHNT, YYREEE (reference sequence).